This T cell receptor beta chain was recovered during a study of early T cells in non-severe SARS-CoV-2 infection. The study, taken as a whole, reports: CD4 and private specificities were missed by VDJdb matching, which favored anti-spike CD8 responses.

CDR1 SGDLS and CDR2 YYNGEE come from the germline V gene. Trimming removed 0 bases from V and 7 bases from J, with 8 bases in between. The CDR3 runs 14 residues. Ten or more counts support this clonotype. The antigen remains undetermined. Researchers attached unique molecular identifiers to individual cDNA molecules. In TCRdb, the 5' RACE reads were re-called with MiXCR into one record per CDR3 protein. The table records over 55,000 distinct CDR3 sequences, roughly 7.7% of them present only once. The source of this sequence is an adult who was a healthcare worker with PCR-confirmed SARS-CoV-2 infection or an uninfected control (not recorded which). V and J are TRBV9 and TRBJ1-6; no definite D call. The sequenced sample consisted of whole blood. CDR3 nucleotides: TGTGCCAGCAGCGTAGGGGTATCAAATTCACCCCTCCACTTT. As protein: CASSVGVSNSPLHF.